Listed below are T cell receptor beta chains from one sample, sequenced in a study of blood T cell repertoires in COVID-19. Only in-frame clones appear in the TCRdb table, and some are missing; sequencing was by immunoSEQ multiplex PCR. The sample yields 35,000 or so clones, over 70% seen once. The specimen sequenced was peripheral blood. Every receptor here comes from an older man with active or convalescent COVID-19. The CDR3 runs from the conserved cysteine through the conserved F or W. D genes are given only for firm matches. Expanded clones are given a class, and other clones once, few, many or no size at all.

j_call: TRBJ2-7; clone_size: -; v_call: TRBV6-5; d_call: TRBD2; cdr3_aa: CASRGGLAGPYEQYF; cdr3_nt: TGTGCCAGCAGGGGAGGACTAGCGGGACCCTACGAGCAGTACTTC
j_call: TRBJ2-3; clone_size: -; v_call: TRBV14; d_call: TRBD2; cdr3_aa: CASSQAGGSTDTQYF; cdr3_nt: TGTGCCAGCAGCCAAGCCGGGGGGAGCACAGATACGCAGTATTTT
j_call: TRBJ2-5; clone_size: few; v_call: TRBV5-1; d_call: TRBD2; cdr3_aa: CASEPGLAGVRETQYF; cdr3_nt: TGCGCAAGCGAACCGGGACTAGCGGGAGTTCGAGAGACCCAGTACTTC
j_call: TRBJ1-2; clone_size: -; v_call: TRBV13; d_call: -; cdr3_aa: CASSSIPGLRGYTF; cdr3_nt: TGTGCCAGCAGCTCCATACCCGGCCTGAGGGGCTACACCTTC
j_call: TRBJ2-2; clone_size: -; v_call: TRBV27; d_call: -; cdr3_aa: CASICLTGPWNTGELFF; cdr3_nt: TGTGCCAGCATTTGCCTGACAGGCCCCTGGAACACCGGGGAGCTGTTTTTT
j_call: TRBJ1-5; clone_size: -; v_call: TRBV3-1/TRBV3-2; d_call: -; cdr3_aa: CASSLRGQPQHF; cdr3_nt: TGTGCCAGCAGCCTTAGAGGTCAGCCCCAGCATTTT
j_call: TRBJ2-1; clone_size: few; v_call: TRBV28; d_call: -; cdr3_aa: CASSPRFGSGAYNEQFF; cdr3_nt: TGTGCCAGCAGTCCCCGTTTCGGGTCAGGGGCCTACAATGAGCAGTTCTTC
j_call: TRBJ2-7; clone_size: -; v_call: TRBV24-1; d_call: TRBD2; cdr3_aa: CATSVGRLARTYEQYF; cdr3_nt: TGTGCCACCAGTGTAGGAAGACTAGCGCGAACCTACGAGCAGTACTTC
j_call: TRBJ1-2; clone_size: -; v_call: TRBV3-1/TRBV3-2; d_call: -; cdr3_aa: CASSQERQNYGYTF; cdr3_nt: TGTGCCAGCAGCCAAGAGAGGCAGAACTATGGCTACACCTTC
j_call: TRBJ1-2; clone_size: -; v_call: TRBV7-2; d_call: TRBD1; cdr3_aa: CASSRDRETGGYTF; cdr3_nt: TGTGCCAGCAGCCGGGACAGAGAAACGGGCGGCTACACCTTC
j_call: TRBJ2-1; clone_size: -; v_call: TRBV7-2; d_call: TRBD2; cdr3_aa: CASSPQRGPSSYNEQFF; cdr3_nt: TGTGCCAGCAGCCCCCAGCGGGGGCCCAGCTCCTACAATGAGCAGTTCTTC
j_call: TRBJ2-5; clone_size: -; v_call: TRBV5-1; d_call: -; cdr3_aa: CASSETSRETQYF; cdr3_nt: TGCGCCAGCTCCGAGACTAGTAGGGAGACCCAGTACTTC
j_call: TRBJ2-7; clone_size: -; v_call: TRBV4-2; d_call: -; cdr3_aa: CASSQDPHNPPYEQYF; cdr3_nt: TGTGCCAGCAGCCAAGATCCGCACAACCCGCCCTACGAGCAGTACTTC
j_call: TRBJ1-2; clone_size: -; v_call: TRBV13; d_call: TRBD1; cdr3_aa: CASSIGQGENYGYTF; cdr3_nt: TGTGCCAGCAGCATAGGACAGGGAGAAAACTATGGCTACACCTTC
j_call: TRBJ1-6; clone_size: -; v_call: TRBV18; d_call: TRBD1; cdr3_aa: CASSPYGTANNSPLHF; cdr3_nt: TGTGCCAGCTCACCGTATGGGACAGCCAATAATTCACCCCTCCACTTT
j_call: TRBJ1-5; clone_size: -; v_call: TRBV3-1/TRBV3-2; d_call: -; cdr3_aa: CASSQRWGEPQHF; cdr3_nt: TGTGCCAGCAGCCAAAGGTGGGGGGAGCCCCAGCATTTT
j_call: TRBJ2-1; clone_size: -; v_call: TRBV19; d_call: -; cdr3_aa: CASSIVGGRVEQFF; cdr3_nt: TGTGCCAGTAGTATCGTGGGGGGAAGGGTTGAGCAGTTCTTC
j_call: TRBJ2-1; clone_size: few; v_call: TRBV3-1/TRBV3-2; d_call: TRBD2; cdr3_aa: CASSRSWREGLNEQFF; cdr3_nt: TGTGCCAGCAGCCGGTCTTGGCGGGAGGGCCTCAATGAGCAGTTCTTC
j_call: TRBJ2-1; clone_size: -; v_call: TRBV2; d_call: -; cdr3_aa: CASSEQRLYNEQFF; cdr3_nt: TGTGCCAGCAGTGAACAGCGGTTGTACAATGAGCAGTTCTTC
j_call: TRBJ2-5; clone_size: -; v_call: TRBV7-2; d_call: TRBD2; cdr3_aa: CASSLEAGDETQYF; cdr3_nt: TGTGCCAGCAGCTTAGAAGCGGGGGATGAGACCCAGTACTTC
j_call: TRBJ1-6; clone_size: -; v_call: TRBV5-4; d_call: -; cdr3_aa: CASSLGQSYSPLHF; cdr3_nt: TGTGCCAGCAGCTTGGGACAGTCTTATTCACCCCTCCACTTT
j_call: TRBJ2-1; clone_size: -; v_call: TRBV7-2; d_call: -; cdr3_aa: CASSSFSNEQFF; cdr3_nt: TGTGCCAGCAGCTCCTTTAGCAATGAGCAGTTCTTC
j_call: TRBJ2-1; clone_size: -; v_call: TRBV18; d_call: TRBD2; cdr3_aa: CASSPPRVAGAINEQFF; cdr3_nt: TGTGCCAGCTCACCACCGCGGGTAGCGGGGGCCATCAATGAGCAGTTCTTC
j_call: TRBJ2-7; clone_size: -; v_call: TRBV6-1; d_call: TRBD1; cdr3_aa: CASSEQVTGGYF; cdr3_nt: TGTGCCAGCAGTGAACAGGTGACAGGGGGGTACTTC
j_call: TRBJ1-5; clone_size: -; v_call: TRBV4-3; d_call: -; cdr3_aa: CASSQAQKSPQHF; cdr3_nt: TGCGCCAGCAGCCAGGCCCAAAAGTCGCCCCAGCATTTT
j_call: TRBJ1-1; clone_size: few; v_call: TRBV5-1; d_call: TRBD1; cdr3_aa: CASSQDPGQGNAEAFF; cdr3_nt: TGCGCCAGCAGCCAGGACCCGGGACAGGGGAACGCTGAAGCTTTCTTT
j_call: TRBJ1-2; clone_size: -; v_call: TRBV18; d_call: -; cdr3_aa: CASSHSRQIANYGYTF; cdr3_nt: TGTGCCAGCTCTCATTCTCGACAGATCGCTAACTATGGCTACACCTTC
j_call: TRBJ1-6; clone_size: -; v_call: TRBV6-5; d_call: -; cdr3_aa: CASKPGVSYNSPLHF; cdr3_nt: TGTGCCAGCAAGCCGGGAGTCTCCTATAATTCACCCCTCCACTTT